One sample yielded the 18 T cell receptor beta chains listed below, sequenced in a study of patients and donors after allogeneic stem cell transplantation. MiXCR, applied by TCRdb to the RT-PCR reads, yields one record per CDR3 protein. The sample lists about 410,000 distinct CDR3 sequences; more than 15% were seen once. The sequencing input was blood, either unsorted or a sorted T cell fraction (not recorded which). The receptor source for this set is a human donor who was either an allogeneic HSCT recipient or a stem cell or donor lymphocyte infusion donor (not recorded which). It is not recorded whose cells these are; they may come from a transplant donor.

The table lists this clonotype with a few counts. The rearrangement joins TRBV4-1 to TRBJ1-2; unclear D gene. Per the germline V gene, CDR1 is MGHRA and CDR2 is YSYEKL. V gave up 4 bases and J gave up 1 base, with 10 bases separating them. The CDR3 runs 14 residues. For the CDR3, the DNA is TGCGCCAGCAGCCCCTTCCCGATTAACTATGGCTACACCTTC. Translating it yields CASSPFPINYGYTF.

This clonotype was observed a few times. The chain joins TRBV7-3 to TRBJ2-2, with D tentatively TRBD2 (6 bases). The V gene's germline CDR1 is SGHTA and CDR2 FQGTGA. CDR3 length: 16 amino acids. The V gene lost 6 bases and the J gene lost 0 bases, with 14 bases spanning the gap. CDR3 sequence reads: CASRRLGGTNTGELFF. The CDR3 DNA reads as TGTGCCAGCAGGAGACTAGGCGGGACGAACACCGGGGAGCTGTTTTTT.

This clonotype was recorded at least ten times. The CDR3 is CASTLAGTSYNEQFF. The CDR3 nucleotides are TGCGCCAGCACCCTAGCGGGAACCTCCTACAATGAGCAGTTCTTC. The chain joins TRBV5-1 to TRBJ2-1; 9 positions match TRBD2. The germline V gene has CDR1 SGHRS and CDR2 YFSETQ. The CDR3 covers 15 residues. V lost 6 bases, J lost 0 bases, and 4 bases stayed unmatched. The full variable domain, completed using reference TRBV5-1 and TRBJ2-1, is KAGVTQTPRYLIKTRGQQVTLSCSPISGHRSVSWYQQTPGQGLQFLFEYFSETQRNKGNFPGRFSGRQFSNSRSEMNVSTLELGDSALYLCASTLAGTSYNEQFFGPGTRLTVL.

The table lists this clonotype with a few counts. Here the CDR3 DNA reads TGTGCCAGCAGCTACCCCTTTATATTGCGGGAAAAACTGTTTTTT. This gives the protein CASSYPFILREKLFF. The V call is TRBV11-2, the J call TRBJ1-4; D not certain. The V gene's germline CDR1 is SGHAT and CDR2 FQNNGV. The CDR3 contains 15 residues. V gave up 4 bases and J gave up 8 bases, with 17 bases separating them.

V gene TRBV7-9 combines with J gene TRBJ2-6; 11 bases line up with TRBD1. The V gene's germline CDR1 is SEHNR and CDR2 FQNEAQ (reference sequence). After removal of 5 bases from V and 12 bases from J, the junction contained 6 bases not matched to a gene. CDR3 size: 14 residues. CDR3 sequence (DNA): TGTGCCAGCAGCGCGGGGACAGGGGGTTTCGTCCTGACTTTC. It translates to CASSAGTGGFVLTF.

This clonotype has ten or more counts. The chain joins TRBV4-3 to TRBJ2-7; D unresolved. With 1 base removed from V and 1 base from J, the gap between germline ends came to 8 bases. Per the germline V gene, CDR1 is LGHNA and CDR2 is YSLEER. CDR3 size: 14 residues. CDR3 residues: CASSQGHSSYEQYF. CDR3 in DNA: TGCGCCAGCAGCCAAGGTCACAGTTCCTACGAGCAGTACTTC.

This clonotype has a handful of counts. The CDR3 nucleotides read TGTGCCAGCAGCGAGGGACAGGGGTTTGAAGCTTTCTTT. This translates into CASSEGQGFEAFF. The chain joins TRBV7-9 to TRBJ1-1; 10 bases fit TRBD1. Germline lookup yields CDR1 SEHNR and CDR2 FQNEAQ (reference sequence). The CDR3 has 13 residues. V lost 5 bases to trimming and J lost 7 bases; unmatched junction nucleotides: 4.

This chain uses TRBV6-5 with TRBJ2-7; unclear D gene. The ends were cut back, 8 bases at V and 2 bases at J, with 10 bases in the middle. There are 12 residues in the CDR3. CDR1 and CDR2 (germline): MNHEY, SVGAGI. CDR3 region: CASPQEPYEQYF. The CDR3 DNA follows: TGTGCCAGCCCGCAGGAACCCTACGAGCAGTACTTC.

This clonotype was seen at least ten times. The rearrangement uses TRBV5-1 and TRBJ1-1; D not resolved. The CDR3 extends over 16 amino acids. From germline, CDR1 is SGHRS and CDR2 YFSETQ. V shed 0 bases and J shed 8 bases, with 20 bases lying between them. The CDR3 sequence is CASSLDPAGPPFEAFF. In nucleotides, the CDR3 is TGCGCCAGCAGCTTGGACCCTGCCGGACCCCCCTTCGAAGCTTTCTTT. The full variable domain, completed using reference TRBV5-1 and TRBJ1-1, is KAGVTQTPRYLIKTRGQQVTLSCSPISGHRSVSWYQQTPGQGLQFLFEYFSETQRNKGNFPGRFSGRQFSNSRSEMNVSTLELGDSALYLCASSLDPAGPPFEAFFGQGTRLTVV.

There are many counts of this clonotype. This chain uses TRBV6-1 with TRBJ2-5; D gene ambiguous. CDR1 and CDR2 from the germline V gene are MNHNS and SASEGT. The ends were cut back, 2 bases at V and 5 bases at J, with 3 bases in the middle. The CDR3 length is 11 residues. Here the CDR3 reads CASSEQETQYF. The CDR3 DNA reads as TGTGCCAGCAGTGAACAGGAGACCCAGTACTTC.

This clonotype was counted a few times. In nucleotides, the CDR3 is TGTGCCAGCAGTGAATTTCCCGACGGACCGAACACCGGGGAGCTGTTTTTT. The encoded protein is CASSEFPDGPNTGELFF. The chain uses TRBV25-1 and TRBJ2-2; D unclear. Per germline, CDR1 MGHDK and CDR2 SYGVNS. This CDR3 comprises 17 residues. V was clipped by 1 base and J by 0 bases, with 12 bases between them.

This clonotype has more than one count but fewer than ten. The chain combines TRBV20-1 with TRBJ1-5; no firm D call. The CDR3 covers 12 residues. V gave up 3 bases and J gave up 3 bases, with 6 bases separating them. CDR1 and CDR2 from the germline V gene are DFQATT and SNEGSKA (reference sequence). The CDR3: CSASRVNQPQHF. CDR3 DNA: TGCAGTGCTAGTCGGGTCAATCAGCCCCAGCATTTT.

This clonotype was seen a handful of times. The chain couples TRBV6-6 to TRBJ2-1; D remains unclear. Per germline, CDR1 MNHNY and CDR2 SVGAGI (reference sequence). Trimming took off 4 bases at V and 6 bases at J, with 7 bases between the two ends. The CDR3 loop spans 12 amino acids. DNA for the CDR3: TGTGCCAGCAGTTTACACCCCAATGAGCAGTTCTTC. Translated: CASSLHPNEQFF.

This chain connects TRBV27 to TRBJ2-2; no clear D gene. This CDR3 region has 14 residues. Germline loops: CDR1 MNHEY, CDR2 SMNVEV (reference sequence). V lost 4 bases and J lost 3, with 9 bases in between. The CDR3 nucleotides are TGTGCCAGCAGTTGCCTGAGACACACCGGGGAGCTGTTTTTT. Amino acid sequence: CASSCLRHTGELFF.

The chain is built from TRBV20-1 and TRBJ1-1; 8 nucleotides align to TRBD1. Per the germline V gene, CDR1 is DFQATT and CDR2 is SNEGSKA (reference sequence). The junction had 5 bases not matched to a gene; V was cut back by 4 bases and J by 4 bases. There are 13 residues in the CDR3. CDR3 in amino acids: CSATQGARTEAFF. For the CDR3, the DNA is TGCAGTGCTACCCAGGGGGCGCGCACTGAAGCTTTCTTT.

This clonotype has a handful of counts. This chain links TRBV29-1 with TRBJ1-1; possibly TRBD1 for D (5 bases). V was trimmed by 4 bases and J by 1 base, leaving 10 bases between them. Germline V CDR1 and CDR2: SQVTM, ANQGSEA. CDR3 size: 13 residues. The CDR3 protein is CSVVGAANTEAFF. The DNA for the CDR3 is TGCAGCGTTGTTGGGGCAGCGAACACTGAAGCTTTCTTT.

The CDR3 loop reads CASSYGRGTYNSPLHF. DNA of the CDR3: TGTGCCAGCAGTTACGGACGGGGGACCTATAATTCACCCCTCCACTTT. This chain joins TRBV6-5 and TRBJ1-6; a weak D match, TRBD1 (5 bases). V was cut by 2 bases and J by 2 bases, with 10 bases left in between. This CDR3 has 16 residues. Looked up from germline, CDR1 is MNHEY and CDR2 is SVGAGI.

The gene calls are TRBV4-3 and TRBJ2-3; perhaps TRBD2 as D (5 bases). This CDR3 has 13 amino acids. The V gene lost 3 bases and the J gene lost 5 bases, with 9 bases spanning the gap. Germline-derived CDR1 and CDR2 are LGHNA and YSLEER. The CDR3 DNA follows: TGCGCCAGCAGCCATCCTGGACTAGATACGCAGTATTTT. This sequence encodes CASSHPGLDTQYF.